Shown below are 9 T cell receptor beta chains from a single sample sequenced in a study of blood T cell repertoires in COVID-19 (dated by TCRdb to 2020 to 2022). Libraries were made using the immunoSEQ multiplex PCR assay. TCRdb provides this immuneACCESS table in a form limited to in-frame rearrangements. Some clones are lacking; in checked studies, under half of them reflect an unresolved V gene, and why the rest are absent is not known. The sample records 250,000 to 350,000 clones, approximately 88% of which are singletons. The ten largest clones take up more than 1.1% of the sample. Sequenced material: peripheral blood. The receptors come from a human donor with COVID-19, enrolled during active disease. The donor label of this sample is uncertain.

The genes are TRBV7-6 and TRBJ2-7; D might be TRBD2 (6 bases). The germline V gene has CDR1 SGHVS and CDR2 FNYEAQ. V was cut by 1 base and J by 3 bases, with 13 bases left in between. This CDR3 comprises 15 residues. For the CDR3, the DNA is TGTGCCAGCAGCTTAGACGGGAGCAGAATCTACGAGCAGTACTTC. Residues: CASSLDGSRIYEQYF.

This rearrangement joins TRBV18 to TRBJ2-6; 8 bases align to TRBD1. The V and J ends lost 2 bases and 0 bases, in that order; junction bases with no gene match: 6. Looked up from germline, CDR1 is KGHSH and CDR2 is LQKENI. The CDR3 contains 18 residues. CDR3 bases: TGTGCCAGCTCACCAGAGACAGGGGCACCCTCTGGGGCCAACGTCCTGACTTTC. It yields the protein CASSPETGAPSGANVLTF.

The V gene is TRBV3-1 (or the pseudogene TRBV3-2), the J gene TRBJ1-5; D uncertain. This CDR3 contains 13 residues. Germline V gives CDR1 LGHDT, CDR2 YNNKEL (reference sequence). V was cut by 4 bases and J by 5 bases, with 9 bases left in between. CDR3 sequence reads: CASSPSDDQPQHF. CDR3 coding DNA: TGTGCCAGCAGCCCATCAGATGATCAGCCCCAGCATTTT.

This clone has just a few counts. The chain carries TRBV6-6 and TRBJ2-3; the D gene is possibly TRBD1 (6 bases). Germline-derived CDR1 and CDR2 are MNHNY and SVGAGI (reference sequence). This CDR3 has 13 residues. V was cut by 9 bases and J by 3 bases, with 13 bases left in between. CDR3 nucleotide sequence: TGTGCCAGTACGAACAGGGTGACAGATACGCAGTATTTT. As protein: CASTNRVTDTQYF.

The chain links TRBV9 to TRBJ2-1; D not certain. The CDR3 is 17 amino acids. The ends were cut back, 0 bases at V and 0 bases at J, with 13 bases in the middle. Germline V gene lookup returns CDR1 SGDLS and CDR2 YYNGEE. This chain's CDR3 is CASSVDSTDVSYNEQFF. The CDR3 coding sequence is TGTGCCAGCAGCGTAGACAGCACCGACGTCTCCTACAATGAGCAGTTCTTC.

The sample holds a few counts of this clone. V gene TRBV2 combines with J gene TRBJ2-3; D is ambiguous. Germline loops: CDR1 SNHLY, CDR2 FYNNEI. The CDR3 is made up of 15 amino acids. V lost 7 bases and J 0 bases, leaving 14 bases between the germline ends. The CDR3: CASTAMRSSTDTQYF. The CDR3 nucleotides read TGTGCCAGCACCGCGATGCGGTCTAGCACAGATACGCAGTATTTT.

This chain connects TRBV7-9 to TRBJ2-5; 7 bases match TRBD1. Germline V gene data show CDR1 as SEHNR and CDR2 as FQNEAQ (reference sequence). Trimming took 3 bases from V and 1 from J; bases not matched to a gene: 2. This CDR3 comprises 14 residues. The CDR3 spells CASSFTGVQETQYF. As DNA, the CDR3 is TGTGCCAGCAGCTTCACAGGGGTCCAAGAGACCCAGTACTTC.

The V and J genes are TRBV27 and TRBJ2-5; 13 bases map to TRBD2. Trimming removed 8 bases from V and 5 bases from J; junction bases left unmatched: 5. The CDR3 runs 14 residues. Per germline, CDR1 MNHEY and CDR2 SMNVEV (reference sequence). The CDR3 DNA follows: TGTGCCAGCCAGACTAGCGGGAGGTATGAGACCCAGTACTTC. This sequence encodes CASQTSGRYETQYF.

In nucleotides, the CDR3 is TGTGCCACCAGTGATTTGCAGACTAGTTATAGCAATGAGCAGTTCTTC. Its protein is CATSDLQTSYSNEQFF. J is TRBJ2-1 and V is TRBV24-1, with D perhaps TRBD2 (6 bases). The CDR3 is 16 residues long. Germline values: CDR1 KGHDR, CDR2 SFDVKD. V shed 0 bases and J shed 6 bases, with 14 bases lying between them.